The T cell receptor (beta chain) under discussion was sequenced for a study of blood T cell repertoires in COVID-19 (dated by TCRdb to the early 2020s). Describing the broader study: The collaborator samples originated in the United States, Italy and Spain and spanned the acute and convalescent phases of COVID-19. Where HLA class I and class II types were available, the types were taken from metadata supplied by the sample provider, not from assay-based typing. The samples were drawn from the first 160 participants of the ongoing ImmuneRACE study and from over 950 subjects provided by 6 global collaborators. The repertoires were made available in a free public database intended to serve as a resource for research on the immune response to SARS-CoV-2. Sample metadata almost always included a de-identified subject ID, COVID-19 status, age in years and sex. The material from the prospective study consisted of cDNA or gDNA derived from T cells, B-cell-depleted T cells, or PBMCs. The dataset comprised deeply sampled blood TCRbeta repertoires from subjects exposed to, actively infected with, or recovered from COVID-19.

In Seattle, one collaborating source enrolled patients while the infection was active and tracked those patients longitudinally over the course of disease. Whole blood was collected in K2EDTA tubes by collaborating institutions according to the institutions' own protocols. For TCRbeta analysis, collaborators shipped samples in one of three forms: frozen whole blood, isolated PBMCs, or DNA extracted from either of those sample types. TCRbeta CDR3 regions were amplified from genomic DNA using the immunoSEQ Assay, a bias-controlled multiplex PCR. The paper's processing steps were these. Nucleated cell counts per sample were estimated from amplification of reference gene primers within the assay. To quantify the absolute abundance of each unique TCRbeta CDR3 rearrangement, sequence reads were collapsed and filtered. Productive Simpson clonality was computed per sample as the square root of Simpson's diversity index over productive rearrangements. Sourced from immuneACCESS, this table was stored by TCRdb with only in-frame sequences that have V and J called. A share of the clones is absent; for the studies checked, an unresolved V gene accounts for under half, and the remainder has no known explanation. That table is the source of V, J and clone size, and D and trimming were worked out from the DNA. The sample profile shows around 180,000 clones; roughly 77% of them were found once. In total, the top ten clones hold about 11% of the sample.

What the study reported, not specific to this receptor: The quantity of clinical and demographic metadata differed by source and by participant and was supplied without curation.

This clone appeared a single time. Its antigen specificity is not known. Per-base quality was not reported, and no clone a single base away is much larger than it. The sequenced sample was peripheral blood. The sequence was obtained from a woman of 80 years or more with COVID-19, enrolled during active disease.

Here the CDR3 is given as CASVQAPLGTEAFF. The DNA reads TGTGCCAGCGTTCAGGCACCCTTGGGCACTGAAGCTTTCTTT. Recombination linked TRBV2 to TRBJ1-1; no D gene is confidently identified. The junction carries 17 bases between V and J, which are trimmed by 8 bases and 4 bases respectively. There are 14 amino acids in the CDR3, from cysteine to phenylalanine inclusive. The kept DNA is CDR3 alone, 42 bases in frame from the first base. CDR1 and CDR2 are read off the germline V gene as SNHLY and FYNNEI.